This TCR beta chain stems from a study of cytomegalovirus exposure and HLA in healthy donors. The germline V gene encodes CDR1 SGHRS and CDR2 YFSETQ. The J segment lost 5 bases and the V segment lost 3 bases, leaving 10 bases of the junction unmatched. CDR3 size: 15 residues. PCR primers comprised 60 Vbeta and 13 Jbeta primers. Only in-frame clones appear in the TCRdb table, and some are missing; sequencing was by immunoSEQ multiplex PCR. The sample has 95,000 to 100,000 clones; roughly 76% are singletons. This TCR derives from a man between 35 and 55 years old in good health and CMV-seronegative. Source material: PBMCs. V is TRBV5-1 and J is TRBJ2-5, with 7 nucleotides matching TRBD1. The CDR3 bases are TGCGCCAGCAGCTACGGGACAGTCGAAACGGAGACCCAGTACTTC. It encodes CASSYGTVETETQYF.